These T cell receptor beta chains were read from a single sample in a study of beta chain features in type 1 diabetes. This table comes from immunoSEQ multiplex PCR, and its TCRdb copy is limited to in-frame clones, with some not included. The sample has 300,000 to 400,000 clones; around 9.6% are singletons. Sequenced input: central memory CD4+ T cells from blood. These receptor sequences come from a young man with type 1 diabetes. The CDR3 runs from the conserved cysteine through the conserved F or W. A D gene is named only where the DNA matches it firmly. The size of a clone is reported for some rows only, either as once, few or many, or as a class for expanded clones.

v_gene	d_gene	abundance	j_gene	CDR3aa	CDR3nt
TRBV7-9	TRBD1	many	TRBJ2-3	CATPQIKQGATDTQYF	TGTGCCACCCCACAAATTAAACAGGGGGCCACAGATACGCAGTATTTT
TRBV11-2	TRBD1	many	TRBJ2-1	CASSGTGVLYNEQFF	TGTGCCAGCAGCGGGACAGGGGTCCTCTACAATGAGCAGTTCTTC
TRBV9	TRBD1	many	TRBJ2-1	CASSAGQGIYNEQFF	TGTGCCAGCAGTGCTGGACAGGGGATTTACAATGAGCAGTTCTTC
TRBV4-1	TRBD2	-	TRBJ2-3	CASSQVTWEGHLSNTQYF	TGCGCCAGCAGCCAAGTTACGTGGGAGGGCCATCTTTCAAATACGCAGTATTTT
TRBV6-5	-	few	TRBJ1-1	CASSYQGIGTEAFF	TGTGCCAGCAGTTACCAAGGGATTGGGACTGAAGCTTTCTTT
TRBV6-4	TRBD2	few	TRBJ2-7	CASSEAGGPAYEQYF	TGTGCCAGCAGTGAAGCGGGAGGGCCAGCCTACGAGCAGTACTTC
TRBV4-2	-	-	TRBJ2-2	CASSHAAATGELFF	TGTGCCAGCAGCCACGCGGCGGCCACCGGGGAGCTGTTTTTT
TRBV27	-	-	TRBJ1-3	CASSFTTAPGNTIYF	TGTGCCAGCAGTTTTACAACCGCTCCTGGAAACACCATATATTTT
TRBV28	TRBD2	-	TRBJ2-1	CASSLLGLALSYNEQFF	TGTGCCAGCAGTCTACTTGGACTAGCCCTCTCCTACAATGAGCAGTTCTTC
TRBV11-2	TRBD2	-	TRBJ2-3	CASSSRLAGGTDTQYF	TGTGCCAGCAGCTCTAGACTAGCGGGAGGGACAGATACGCAGTATTTT
TRBV6-1	-	-	TRBJ1-3	CASSGRDVGSGNTIYF	TGTGCCAGCAGTGGCCGGGACGTCGGATCTGGAAACACCATATATTTT
TRBV28	-	few	TRBJ2-7	CASSSPGGAMPYEQYF	TGTGCCAGCAGTTCCCCGGGGGGCGCGATGCCCTACGAGCAGTACTTC
TRBV21-1	-	-	TRBJ2-1	CASSPGLVRKAGYNEQFF	TGTGCCAGCAGCCCGGGACTAGTCAGAAAAGCAGGCTACAATGAGCAGTTCTTC
TRBV11-2	-	many	TRBJ1-3	CASSLGTDGTIYF	TGTGCCAGCAGCTTAGGGACGGATGGCACCATATATTTT
TRBV6-5	TRBD2	few	TRBJ2-7	CASSRASGTYEQYF	TGTGCCAGCAGTCGGGCTAGCGGGACCTACGAGCAGTACTTC
TRBV15	-	many	TRBJ2-2	CATRQGNTGELFF	TGTGCCACCAGACAGGGGAACACCGGGGAGCTGTTTTTT
TRBV6-6	TRBD1	-	TRBJ2-5	CASSPGQGASKTQYF	TGTGCCAGCAGTCCGGGACAGGGGGCGTCGAAGACCCAGTACTTC
TRBV10-3	TRBD2	few	TRBJ2-2	CATTGTSDIGELFF	TGTGCCACTACGGGGACTAGCGATATCGGGGAGCTGTTTTTT
TRBV5-1	-	few	TRBJ2-2	CASSLQGNFHTGELFF	TGCGCCAGCAGCCTACAGGGAAACTTTCACACCGGGGAGCTGTTTTTT
TRBV9	-	few	TRBJ2-5	CASSVRQEQETQYF	TGTGCCAGCAGCGTCCGACAGGAACAAGAGACCCAGTACTTC
TRBV28	-	-	TRBJ2-7	CASSFSVRVSAYEQYF	TGTGCCAGCAGTTTTTCCGTCAGGGTATCGGCCTACGAGCAGTACTTC
TRBV4-3	TRBD1	many	TRBJ2-3	CASSKDRTSGTQYF	TGCGCCAGCAGCAAGGACAGGACCTCCGGTACGCAGTATTTT
TRBV5-1	TRBD2	few	TRBJ2-2	CASSLTSGSSSGELFF	TGCGCCAGCAGCTTGACTAGCGGGAGTTCGTCCGGGGAGCTGTTTTTT
TRBV7-2	-	-	TRBJ1-5	CASSFNEGSGQPQHF	TGTGCCAGCAGCTTTAACGAGGGTTCCGGTCAGCCCCAGCATTTT
TRBV7-6	-	few	TRBJ2-1	CASSPSGLYYYNEQFF	TGTGCCAGCAGCCCTTCAGGGTTATATTACTACAATGAGCAGTTCTTC